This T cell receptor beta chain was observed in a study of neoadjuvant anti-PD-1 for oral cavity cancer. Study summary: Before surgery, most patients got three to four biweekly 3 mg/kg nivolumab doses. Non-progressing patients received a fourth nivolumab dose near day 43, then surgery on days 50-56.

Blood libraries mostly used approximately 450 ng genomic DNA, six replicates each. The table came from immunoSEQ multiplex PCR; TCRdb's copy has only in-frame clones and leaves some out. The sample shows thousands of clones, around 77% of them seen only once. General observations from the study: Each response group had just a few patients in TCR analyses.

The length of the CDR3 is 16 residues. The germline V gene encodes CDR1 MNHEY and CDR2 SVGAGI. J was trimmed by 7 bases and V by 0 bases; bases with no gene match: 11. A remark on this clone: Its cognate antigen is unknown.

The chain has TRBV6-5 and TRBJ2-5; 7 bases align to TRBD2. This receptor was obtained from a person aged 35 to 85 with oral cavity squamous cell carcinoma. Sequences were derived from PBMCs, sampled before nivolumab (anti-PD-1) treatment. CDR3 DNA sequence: TGTGCCAGCAGTTACTCAGGAGGGCCCCCGGGGGGGACCCAGTACTTC. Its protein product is CASSYSGGPPGGTQYF.